Listed below are T cell receptor beta chains from one sample, sequenced in a study of blood T cell repertoires in COVID-19. Assay used: immunoSEQ multiplex PCR; TCRdb lists only in-frame clones, some missing. The sample holds approximately 360,000 clones, approximately 88% seen once. The source material was PBMCs or T cells enriched from blood (not recorded which). These TCRs come from a woman aged 25 to 45 with acute COVID-19. Each CDR3 is given without its conserved first and last residue.

j_call: TRBJ2-5; v_call: TRBV6-5; cdr3_aa: ASSRGLAGGETQY
j_call: TRBJ2-1; v_call: TRBV9; cdr3_aa: ASSSSALAGGLREQF
j_call: TRBJ2-7; v_call: TRBV10-3; cdr3_aa: AILVGTADPDAYEQY
j_call: TRBJ2-7; v_call: TRBV6-4; cdr3_aa: ASSVPGGDSAKCGQGGI
j_call: TRBJ1-1; v_call: TRBV5-1; cdr3_aa: ASSLESTRRGEAF
j_call: TRBJ1-2; v_call: TRBV5-1; cdr3_aa: ASSLYEQGAYGYT
j_call: TRBJ2-1; v_call: TRBV2; cdr3_aa: ASTILRQPYNEQF
j_call: TRBJ2-7; v_call: TRBV29-1; cdr3_aa: SVAAGSYEQY
j_call: TRBJ1-3; v_call: TRBV9; cdr3_aa: ASSDWTGGSGNTIY
j_call: TRBJ1-2; v_call: TRBV29-1; cdr3_aa: SVDPDAGIYGYT
j_call: TRBJ2-3; v_call: TRBV5-4; cdr3_aa: ASSRDSDTQY
j_call: TRBJ2-1; v_call: TRBV27; cdr3_aa: ASSRPGQGYNEQF
j_call: TRBJ1-3; v_call: TRBV6-1; cdr3_aa: ASSEAFLSGNTIY
j_call: TRBJ1-1; v_call: TRBV2; cdr3_aa: ASLPGGRQAF
j_call: TRBJ2-7; v_call: TRBV4-1; cdr3_aa: ASSQGNRGPSYEQY
j_call: TRBJ1-2; v_call: TRBV3-1/TRBV3-2; cdr3_aa: ASSQGTGYGYT
j_call: TRBJ2-2; v_call: TRBV9; cdr3_aa: ASSTGLVGTGELF
j_call: TRBJ1-3; v_call: TRBV5-1; cdr3_aa: ASSLGDSRRSGNTIY
j_call: TRBJ2-1; v_call: TRBV13; cdr3_aa: ASSHPQGAGEQF
j_call: TRBJ1-5; v_call: TRBV27; cdr3_aa: ASSLSAGLSNQPQH
j_call: TRBJ1-2; v_call: TRBV24-1; cdr3_aa: ATSDLDRSYGYT
j_call: TRBJ2-3; v_call: TRBV24-1; cdr3_aa: ATSDPVSTDTQY
j_call: TRBJ2-7; v_call: TRBV25-1; cdr3_aa: ASSEDRGHTYEQY
j_call: TRBJ2-7; v_call: TRBV2; cdr3_aa: ASSPHGQGARSEQY
j_call: TRBJ2-7; v_call: TRBV5-1; cdr3_aa: ASSLDRYSYEQY
j_call: TRBJ1-2; v_call: TRBV7-2; cdr3_aa: ASSLVSQGALYGYT
j_call: TRBJ1-1; v_call: TRBV29-1; cdr3_aa: SVDTQTGSPNTEAF
j_call: TRBJ2-7; v_call: TRBV5-5; cdr3_aa: ASSSVQSSYEQY